A single T cell receptor (beta chain) is shown here with its context. The data originate from a study of blood T cell repertoires in COVID-19. On the study more broadly: Collection of acute and convalescent COVID-19 samples took place in the United States, Italy and Spain. Nucleic acid was either cDNA or gDNA, and it came from T cells, B-cell-depleted T cells, or PBMCs.

Study processing details: Estimation of nucleated cell counts relied on the amplification of reference gene primers. Profiled with immunoSEQ multiplex PCR; TCRdb holds only in-frame clones, not every one. The V and J calls and the clone size are those of that table, but D and trimming were determined from the DNA. The sample gives 90,000 to 100,000 clones, 72% of which show up once; roughly 25% is in the top ten. V was clipped by 6 bases and J by 4 bases, with 16 bases between them. This CDR3 is built from 14 residues. Germline assignment: CDR1 SGHRS and CDR2 YFSETQ. The V and J genes are TRBV5-1 and TRBJ1-1; weak D call: TRBD1 (6 bases). The clonotype comes from a woman aged 55 to 70 in a cohort sampled during active or convalescent COVID-19. The sequencing input was peripheral blood. Here the CDR3 DNA reads TGCGCCAGCAACTCAGGCAGGGGCGGCACTGAAGCTTTCTTT. This gives the protein CASNSGRGGTEAFF.